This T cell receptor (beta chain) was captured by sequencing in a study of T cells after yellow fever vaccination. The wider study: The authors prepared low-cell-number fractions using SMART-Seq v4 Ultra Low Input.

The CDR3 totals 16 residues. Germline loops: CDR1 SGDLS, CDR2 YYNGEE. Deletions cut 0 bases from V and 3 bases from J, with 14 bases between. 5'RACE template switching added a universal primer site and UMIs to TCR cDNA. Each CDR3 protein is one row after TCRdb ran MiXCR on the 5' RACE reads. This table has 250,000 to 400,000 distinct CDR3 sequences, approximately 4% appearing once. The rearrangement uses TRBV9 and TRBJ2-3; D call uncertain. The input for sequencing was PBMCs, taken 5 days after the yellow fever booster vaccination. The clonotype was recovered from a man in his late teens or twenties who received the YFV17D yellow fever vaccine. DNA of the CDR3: TGTGCCAGCAGCGTAGGCCCAGAGGTGGGGACAGATACGCAGTATTTT. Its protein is CASSVGPEVGTDTQYF.